One sample yielded the 10 T cell receptor beta chains listed below, sequenced in a study of cytomegalovirus exposure and HLA in healthy donors. The PCR made use of 60 Vbeta and 13 Jbeta primers. The data were produced by immunoSEQ multiplex PCR, yet TCRdb's version contains in-frame clones alone and is incomplete. This sample contains around 70,000 clones. Sequenced sample: PBMCs. These receptors were taken from a female donor in good health and CMV-seropositive.

The chain has TRBV29-1 and TRBJ2-5, with 9 bases aligning to TRBD1. This CDR3 spans 13 amino acids. J was trimmed by 5 bases and V by 7 bases; bases with no gene match: 8. Germline lookup yields CDR1 SQVTM and CDR2 ANQGSEA. The CDR3 here is CSGSGTGMETQYF. In nucleotides, the CDR3 is TGCAGCGGGAGCGGGACAGGGATGGAGACCCAGTACTTC.

The chain is built from TRBV4-3 and TRBJ2-3; TRBD1 agrees at 7 bases. The CDR3 sequence is 16 residues long. In germline, CDR1 is LGHNA, CDR2 YSLEER. V dropped 3 bases and J dropped 4; count of bases not matched to a gene: 10. CDR3 sequence (DNA): TGCGCCAGCAGCCAGCCCCGGGACAGTGTTCCAGATACGCAGTATTTT. It encodes CASSQPRDSVPDTQYF.

This sequence joins TRBV20-1 and TRBJ2-5; D not certain. Trimming left V 2 bases short and J 5 bases short, with 3 bases between. The CDR3 is 10 residues long. Germline V CDR1 and CDR2: DFQATT, SNEGSKA (reference sequence). DNA for the CDR3: TGCAGTGCTAGACGGGAGACCCAGTACTTC. Its protein product is CSARRETQYF.

The chain links TRBV5-1 to TRBJ2-5, with 10 bases matching TRBD2. CDR1 SGHRS and CDR2 YFSETQ come from the germline V gene. Trimming took 4 bases from V and 5 from J; bases not matched to a gene: 14. The CDR3 has 17 amino acids. The CDR3 DNA reads TGCGCCAGCAGCGGAAGATCCCTAGCGGGGGCAGGGGAGACCCAGTACTTC. It encodes CASSGRSLAGAGETQYF.

Considering frequency, this clone is medium-sized. The V call is TRBV7-2, the J call TRBJ2-3; perhaps TRBD2 as D (5 bases). The germline CDR1 and CDR2 sequences are SGHTA and FQGNSA. V was trimmed by 5 bases and J by 0 bases, leaving 9 bases between them. There are 14 residues in the CDR3. The CDR3 region has the DNA TGTGCCAGCAGCCCAATAGCGAGCACAGATACGCAGTATTTT. Its translation: CASSPIASTDTQYF.

The genes are TRBV29-1 and TRBJ2-5; D is uncertain. Between the trimmed V and J ends, which lost 1 base and 4 bases, there was a span of 10 bases. The germline V gene has CDR1 SQVTM and CDR2 ANQGSEA. The CDR3 is 13 residues long. This chain's CDR3 is CSVEGTRGETQYF. CDR3 in DNA: TGCAGCGTTGAAGGCACTCGAGGAGAGACCCAGTACTTC.

The rearrangement joins TRBV27 to TRBJ1-1, with D unclear. Germline lookup yields CDR1 MNHEY and CDR2 SMNVEV (reference sequence). The CDR3 has 11 amino acids. Trimming took off 3 bases at V and 8 bases at J, with 7 bases between the two ends. CDR3 bases: TGTGCCAGCAGTTTCGGGAGAGAAGCTTTCTTT. Amino acid sequence: CASSFGREAFF.

This sequence joins TRBV18 and TRBJ2-2, with 8 bases that match TRBD2. Germline values: CDR1 KGHSH, CDR2 LQKENI. This CDR3 spans 15 amino acids. J gave up 1 base and V 4 bases, and 2 bases lay outside the gene matches. CDR3 DNA sequence: TGTGCCAGCTCACTGGGACTAGTGAACACCGGGGAGCTGTTTTTT. It specifies CASSLGLVNTGELFF.

The chain employs TRBV11-2 and TRBJ2-1, with 9 bases fitting TRBD1. The CDR3 covers 15 residues. V shed 4 bases and J 6 bases; nucleotides not matched to a gene: 7. Germline V gene lookup returns CDR1 SGHAT and CDR2 FQNNGV. The CDR3 sequence is CASSSYRGRGNEQFF. The CDR3 DNA sequence: TGTGCCAGCAGCTCCTACAGGGGGCGCGGCAATGAGCAGTTCTTC.

V gene TRBV5-6 combines with J gene TRBJ1-2, with 7 positions matching TRBD1. Germline-derived CDR1 and CDR2 are SGHDT and YYEEEE. The CDR3 is 12 residues long. V lost 0 bases to trimming and J lost 8 bases; unmatched junction nucleotides: 1. The CDR3 DNA reads TGTGCCAGCAGCTTGGGACAGGGAGGCTACACCTTC. Protein sequence: CASSLGQGGYTF. The full variable domain, completed using reference TRBV5-6 and TRBJ1-2, is DAGVTQSPTHLIKTRGQQVTLRCSPKSGHDTVSWYQQALGQGPQFIFQYYEEEERQRGNFPDRFSGHQFPNYSSELNVNALLLGDSALYLCASSLGQGGYTFGSGTRLTVV.